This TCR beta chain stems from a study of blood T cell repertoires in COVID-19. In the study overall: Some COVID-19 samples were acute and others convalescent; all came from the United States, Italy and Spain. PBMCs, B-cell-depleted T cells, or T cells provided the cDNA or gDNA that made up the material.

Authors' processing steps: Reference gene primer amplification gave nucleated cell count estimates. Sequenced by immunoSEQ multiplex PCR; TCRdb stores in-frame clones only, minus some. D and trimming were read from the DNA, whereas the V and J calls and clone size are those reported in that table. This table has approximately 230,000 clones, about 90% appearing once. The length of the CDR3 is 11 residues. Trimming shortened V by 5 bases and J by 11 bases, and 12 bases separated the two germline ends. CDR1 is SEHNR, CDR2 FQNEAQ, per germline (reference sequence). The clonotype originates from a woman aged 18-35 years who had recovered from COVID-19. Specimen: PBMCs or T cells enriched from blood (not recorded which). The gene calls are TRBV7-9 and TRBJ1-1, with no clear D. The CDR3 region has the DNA TGTGCCAGCAGCGCCCGGGTCCGGGCTTTCTTT. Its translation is CASSARVRAFF.